This is a list of T cell receptor beta chains from one sample in a study of T-cell memory formation after mild COVID-19. MiXCR, run by TCRdb on the 5' RACE reads, gives a single entry per CDR3 protein. Of roughly 610,000 distinct CDR3 sequences in the sample, 17% were seen once. The sequenced sample was PBMCs or a T cell subset sorted from them (not recorded which). These TCRs come from an adult woman who had mild COVID-19 (a few samples of this study predate the infection). Cell type and time point are not known. CDR3s include the opening cysteine and the closing phenylalanine or tryptophan. Fields, in order: V gene, D gene, clone size, CDR3 length, J gene, CDR3 DNA, CDR3 protein. D genes are given only for firm matches. Rows may omit the clone size; those that give it use once, few, many or a size class.

V gene: TRBV4-2; D gene: TRBD2; clone size: few; CDR3 length: 16; J gene: TRBJ2-1; CDR3 DNA: TGTGCCAGCAGCCAAGAGGGGGCTAGCGGGAAAAATGAGCAGTTCTTC; CDR3 protein: CASSQEGASGKNEQFF
V gene: TRBV4-2; D gene: NA; clone size: few; CDR3 length: 14; J gene: TRBJ2-7; CDR3 DNA: TGTGCCAGCAGCCAAGACAAAGGTTCCTACGAGCAGTACTTC; CDR3 protein: CASSQDKGSYEQYF
V gene: TRBV7-2; D gene: TRBD1; clone size: NA; CDR3 length: 16; J gene: TRBJ1-1; CDR3 DNA: TGTGCCAGCAGAGTACCGGGACAGGTGGAGTACTTGGAAGCTTTCTTT; CDR3 protein: CASRVPGQVEYLEAFF
V gene: TRBV20-1; D gene: TRBD2; clone size: few; CDR3 length: 16; J gene: TRBJ2-3; CDR3 DNA: TGCAGTGCTAGTGTGCCAGCGGGATGGGCTGCGGATACGCAGTATTTT; CDR3 protein: CSASVPAGWAADTQYF
V gene: TRBV7-3; D gene: NA; clone size: few; CDR3 length: 15; J gene: TRBJ1-1; CDR3 DNA: TGTGCCAGCAGCTTACGACCAGACGCGGGCACTGAAGCTTTCTTT; CDR3 protein: CASSLRPDAGTEAFF
V gene: TRBV7-3; D gene: TRBD2; clone size: NA; CDR3 length: 17; J gene: TRBJ2-6; CDR3 DNA: TGTGCCAGCAGCTACCCAGCGGGGGGGCCTGGGGCCAACGTCCTGACTTTC; CDR3 protein: CASSYPAGGPGANVLTF
V gene: TRBV30; D gene: NA; clone size: NA; CDR3 length: 13; J gene: TRBJ1-1; CDR3 DNA: TGTGCCTGGACCCTGACAGGGAACACTGAAGCTTTCTTT; CDR3 protein: CAWTLTGNTEAFF
V gene: TRBV20-1; D gene: TRBD1; clone size: NA; CDR3 length: 15; J gene: TRBJ1-3; CDR3 DNA: TGCAGTGCTAGAGATTGGGCAGGACAGGAAAACACCATATATTTT; CDR3 protein: CSARDWAGQENTIYF
V gene: TRBV7-9; D gene: NA; clone size: few; CDR3 length: 17; J gene: TRBJ2-4; CDR3 DNA: TGTGCCAGCAGCTTAGCGCGGGCTACCCTAGCCAAAAACATTCAGTACTTC; CDR3 protein: CASSLARATLAKNIQYF
V gene: TRBV18; D gene: TRBD1; clone size: NA; CDR3 length: 13; J gene: TRBJ1-1; CDR3 DNA: TGTGCCAGCTCACCTAATCCCGGGACAGGGACTTTCTTT; CDR3 protein: CASSPNPGTGTFF
V gene: TRBV5-1; D gene: NA; clone size: NA; CDR3 length: 15; J gene: TRBJ2-3; CDR3 DNA: TGCGCCAGCAGCTTCTACCCTCGGAGCACAGATACGCAGTATTTT; CDR3 protein: CASSFYPRSTDTQYF
V gene: TRBV6-4; D gene: NA; clone size: NA; CDR3 length: 14; J gene: TRBJ2-2; CDR3 DNA: TGTGCCAGCAGTGGGTCCCCAGGGACCGGGGAGCTGTTTTTT; CDR3 protein: CASSGSPGTGELFF
V gene: TRBV12-3/TRBV12-4; D gene: NA; clone size: NA; CDR3 length: 12; J gene: TRBJ2-7; CDR3 DNA: TGTGACAGCAGTCCAGGGGGGTACGAGCAGTACTTC; CDR3 protein: CDSSPGGYEQYF
V gene: TRBV7-2; D gene: NA; clone size: NA; CDR3 length: 13; J gene: TRBJ2-1; CDR3 DNA: TGTGCCAGCAGCTCGCGGGCCGTGAATGAGCAGTTCTTC; CDR3 protein: CASSSRAVNEQFF
V gene: TRBV15; D gene: NA; clone size: NA; CDR3 length: 16; J gene: TRBJ1-3; CDR3 DNA: TGTGCCACCAGCAGAGGTTCTGCAGACTCTGGAAACACCATATATTTT; CDR3 protein: CATSRGSADSGNTIYF
V gene: TRBV10-3; D gene: TRBD1; clone size: NA; CDR3 length: 12; J gene: TRBJ2-7; CDR3 DNA: TGTGCCATCAGCACAGGGGTCCACGAGCAGTACTTC; CDR3 protein: CAISTGVHEQYF
V gene: TRBV7-8; D gene: TRBD2; clone size: few; CDR3 length: 19; J gene: TRBJ2-3; CDR3 DNA: TGTGCCAGCAGCTTATCGGGACTAGCCGCAGGATTGGGCACAGATACGCAGTATTTT; CDR3 protein: CASSLSGLAAGLGTDTQYF
V gene: TRBV20-1; D gene: TRBD1; clone size: NA; CDR3 length: 15; J gene: TRBJ2-2; CDR3 DNA: TGCAGTGCTGAAGCCGGGACAGGGTACGGCGGGGAGCTGTTTTTT; CDR3 protein: CSAEAGTGYGGELFF
V gene: TRBV9; D gene: TRBD1; clone size: NA; CDR3 length: 18; J gene: TRBJ2-3; CDR3 DNA: TGTGCCAGCAGCCACACAGATCGACAGGGACCTAGCACAGATACGCAGTATTTT; CDR3 protein: CASSHTDRQGPSTDTQYF
V gene: TRBV11-3; D gene: NA; clone size: few; CDR3 length: 13; J gene: TRBJ2-7; CDR3 DNA: TGTGCCAGCAGCTTCCGACTGGCCTACGAGCAGTACTTC; CDR3 protein: CASSFRLAYEQYF
V gene: TRBV5-1; D gene: NA; clone size: few; CDR3 length: 13; J gene: TRBJ1-2; CDR3 DNA: TGCGCCAGCAGCCAGAGGGAAAACTATGGCTACACCTTC; CDR3 protein: CASSQRENYGYTF
V gene: TRBV12-3/TRBV12-4; D gene: TRBD1; clone size: NA; CDR3 length: 15; J gene: TRBJ1-1; CDR3 DNA: TGTGCCAGCACCCCTGCAGGGGGTCCGGACACTGAAGCTTTCTTT; CDR3 protein: CASTPAGGPDTEAFF
V gene: TRBV11-2; D gene: NA; clone size: many; CDR3 length: 14; J gene: TRBJ2-7; CDR3 DNA: TGTGCCAGCAGCTCGGACTATGGGGGTTACGAGCAGTACTTC; CDR3 protein: CASSSDYGGYEQYF
V gene: TRBV5-1; D gene: TRBD2; clone size: many; CDR3 length: 16; J gene: TRBJ2-5; CDR3 DNA: TGCGCCAGCAGCCCGGGACTAGCGGGAGGACAGGAGACCCAGTACTTC; CDR3 protein: CASSPGLAGGQETQYF
V gene: TRBV24-1; D gene: NA; clone size: NA; CDR3 length: 15; J gene: TRBJ1-5; CDR3 DNA: TGTGCCACCAGTGAGGGCAGTTTACCCAATCAGCCCCAGCATTTT; CDR3 protein: CATSEGSLPNQPQHF
V gene: TRBV7-9; D gene: TRBD2; clone size: NA; CDR3 length: 20; J gene: TRBJ2-3; CDR3 DNA: TGTGCCAGCAGCTTAGTCGGTCTAGCGGGAGGAATGGAGGGCACAGATACGCAGTATTTT; CDR3 protein: CASSLVGLAGGMEGTDTQYF
V gene: TRBV3-1; D gene: NA; clone size: NA; CDR3 length: 13; J gene: TRBJ2-1; CDR3 DNA: TGTGCCAGCAGCCCGAATATCCAGGGAACTCAGTTCTTC; CDR3 protein: CASSPNIQGTQFF
V gene: TRBV12-3/TRBV12-4; D gene: NA; clone size: few; CDR3 length: 14; J gene: TRBJ2-2; CDR3 DNA: TGTGCCAGCAGTTTGGGGCTGACCCTTCTGGAGCTGTTTTTT; CDR3 protein: CASSLGLTLLELFF
V gene: TRBV20-1; D gene: NA; clone size: many; CDR3 length: 14; J gene: TRBJ2-3; CDR3 DNA: TGCAGTGCTAGTGGAGGGGGGGCCGTTTCTACGCAGTATTTT; CDR3 protein: CSASGGGAVSTQYF
V gene: TRBV29-1; D gene: NA; clone size: few; CDR3 length: 15; J gene: TRBJ1-4; CDR3 DNA: TGCAGCGCTATGAAGGACAGCACAACTAATGAAAAACTGTTTTTT; CDR3 protein: CSAMKDSTTNEKLFF
V gene: TRBV7-2; D gene: TRBD1; clone size: few; CDR3 length: 16; J gene: TRBJ1-2; CDR3 DNA: TGTGCCAGCAGCCCCCACCCGTCGACAGGGCAGGATGGCTACACCTTC; CDR3 protein: CASSPHPSTGQDGYTF
V gene: TRBV15; D gene: NA; clone size: NA; CDR3 length: 15; J gene: TRBJ1-6; CDR3 DNA: TGTGCCACCAGCAGAGTAAGCTCCTATAATTCACCCCTCCACTTT; CDR3 protein: CATSRVSSYNSPLHF
V gene: TRBV3-1; D gene: NA; clone size: NA; CDR3 length: 15; J gene: TRBJ2-7; CDR3 DNA: TGTGCCAGCAGCCAAGAGGTTCCTTGGAGGGCCGAGCAGTACTTC; CDR3 protein: CASSQEVPWRAEQYF
V gene: TRBV7-9; D gene: TRBD2; clone size: NA; CDR3 length: 16; J gene: TRBJ2-3; CDR3 DNA: TGTGCCAGCAGCCTCCGGACTAGCGGGGTATCAGATACGCAGTATTTT; CDR3 protein: CASSLRTSGVSDTQYF
V gene: TRBV6-5; D gene: NA; clone size: NA; CDR3 length: 15; J gene: TRBJ2-7; CDR3 DNA: TGTGCCAGCAGTTACGGTGGCACCAACTCCTACGAGCAGTACTTC; CDR3 protein: CASSYGGTNSYEQYF
V gene: TRBV7-9; D gene: NA; clone size: few; CDR3 length: 11; J gene: TRBJ2-1; CDR3 DNA: TGTGCCAGCAGCCTCCCGGGTGAGCAGTTCTTC; CDR3 protein: CASSLPGEQFF
V gene: TRBV5-5; D gene: NA; clone size: NA; CDR3 length: 16; J gene: TRBJ1-5; CDR3 DNA: TGTGCCAGCAGCTTTTCAACCGGGATTAGCAATCAGCCCCAGCATTTT; CDR3 protein: CASSFSTGISNQPQHF
V gene: TRBV7-9; D gene: NA; clone size: once; CDR3 length: 16; J gene: TRBJ2-7; CDR3 DNA: TGTGCCAGCAGCGTACCCCCGTATGGGCCCCCCTACGAGCAGTACTTC; CDR3 protein: CASSVPPYGPPYEQYF
V gene: TRBV12-3/TRBV12-4; D gene: NA; clone size: NA; CDR3 length: 15; J gene: TRBJ1-1; CDR3 DNA: TGTGCCAGCAGTTTGGGGGGAGTCCAGAACACTGAAGCTTTCTTT; CDR3 protein: CASSLGGVQNTEAFF
V gene: TRBV11-1; D gene: TRBD1; clone size: NA; CDR3 length: 14; J gene: TRBJ2-1; CDR3 DNA: TGTGCCAGCAGCTTCCGGACAGGGTTCAATGAGCAGTTCTTC; CDR3 protein: CASSFRTGFNEQFF
V gene: TRBV24-1; D gene: NA; clone size: NA; CDR3 length: 16; J gene: TRBJ2-2; CDR3 DNA: TGTGCCACGGCCGCCGGACGAAGGGGAGGAACCGGGGAGCTGTTTTTT; CDR3 protein: CATAAGRRGGTGELFF
V gene: TRBV6-2/TRBV6-3; D gene: NA; clone size: NA; CDR3 length: 15; J gene: TRBJ1-1; CDR3 DNA: TGTGCCAGCAGTTACGGAATCCCGTTGGACACTGAAGCTTTCTTT; CDR3 protein: CASSYGIPLDTEAFF
V gene: TRBV4-3; D gene: TRBD2; clone size: NA; CDR3 length: 18; J gene: TRBJ2-3; CDR3 DNA: TGCGCCAGCAGCCAAGGAATAATAGCGGGAGGGCCCTCGGATACGCAGTATTTT; CDR3 protein: CASSQGIIAGGPSDTQYF
V gene: TRBV5-1; D gene: NA; clone size: NA; CDR3 length: 15; J gene: TRBJ1-2; CDR3 DNA: TGCGCCAGCAGCTTGCTTGGGGGCACTAACTATGGCTACACCTTC; CDR3 protein: CASSLLGGTNYGYTF
V gene: TRBV27; D gene: TRBD1; clone size: few; CDR3 length: 15; J gene: TRBJ2-7; CDR3 DNA: TGTGCCAGCAGTTTCGCCGGGACAGGGGCCTACGAGCAGTACTTC; CDR3 protein: CASSFAGTGAYEQYF
V gene: TRBV5-1; D gene: NA; clone size: NA; CDR3 length: 16; J gene: TRBJ2-5; CDR3 DNA: TGCGCCAGCAGCTCTCTAGGGGGGGGGTCCCAAGAGACCCAGTACTTC; CDR3 protein: CASSSLGGGSQETQYF
V gene: TRBV5-1; D gene: TRBD1; clone size: NA; CDR3 length: 14; J gene: TRBJ1-5; CDR3 DNA: TGCGCCAGCAGCCTGGAGGGACAGAGACAGCCCCAGCATTTT; CDR3 protein: CASSLEGQRQPQHF
V gene: TRBV2; D gene: NA; clone size: NA; CDR3 length: 15; J gene: TRBJ2-1; CDR3 DNA: TGTGCCAGCAGTGAAGGACAGTGGCCCTACAATGAGCAGTTCTTC; CDR3 protein: CASSEGQWPYNEQFF
V gene: TRBV7-9; D gene: NA; clone size: few; CDR3 length: 13; J gene: TRBJ1-1; CDR3 DNA: TGTGCCAGCAGCTTTGGACAGTACACTGAAGCTTTCTTT; CDR3 protein: CASSFGQYTEAFF
V gene: TRBV7-2; D gene: NA; clone size: NA; CDR3 length: 12; J gene: TRBJ2-7; CDR3 DNA: TGTGCCAGCAGCTCACAAAGATACGAGCAGTACTTC; CDR3 protein: CASSSQRYEQYF
V gene: TRBV6-2/TRBV6-3; D gene: NA; clone size: NA; CDR3 length: 15; J gene: TRBJ1-5; CDR3 DNA: TGTGCCAGCAGTAGGGGGGCTGGAAGCAATCAGCCCCAGCATTTT; CDR3 protein: CASSRGAGSNQPQHF
V gene: TRBV5-6; D gene: TRBD1; clone size: NA; CDR3 length: 19; J gene: TRBJ1-6; CDR3 DNA: TGTGCCAGCAGCTTTACGGGACAGGGGATCCCGAACTCCAATTCACCCCTCCACTTT; CDR3 protein: CASSFTGQGIPNSNSPLHF
V gene: TRBV5-1; D gene: NA; clone size: NA; CDR3 length: 15; J gene: TRBJ2-2; CDR3 DNA: TGCGCCAGCAGCCCCGACCGAGCAGGGACCGGGGAGCTGTTTTTT; CDR3 protein: CASSPDRAGTGELFF
V gene: TRBV9; D gene: NA; clone size: few; CDR3 length: 17; J gene: TRBJ2-2; CDR3 DNA: TGTGCCAGCAGCGCCCCTCTGAGACAGAATAACACCGGGGAGCTGTTTTTT; CDR3 protein: CASSAPLRQNNTGELFF
V gene: TRBV2; D gene: TRBD1; clone size: NA; CDR3 length: 15; J gene: TRBJ2-4; CDR3 DNA: TGTGCCAGCAGTGAGGACAGGCTAGCCAAAAACATTCAGTACTTC; CDR3 protein: CASSEDRLAKNIQYF